Sequencing of this TCR beta chain was carried out in a study of post-analysis software for immune sequencing data. Study details: Multiple sclerosis in the patients followed relapsing-remitting, secondary progressive and progressive-relapsing courses.

Germline lookup yields CDR1 SEHNR and CDR2 FQNEAQ (reference sequence). CDR3 size: 10 residues. This clonotype has just a few counts. Its matching antigen is unknown. Findings and caveats of the study: Normalized Chao1 diversity was significantly lower in multiple sclerosis patients than in controls. Patients showed TRBV5-6, TRBV5-1 and TRBV20-1 among five TRBV segments more frequent than in controls.

Each TCR beta cDNA library carried unique molecular identifiers. T cells numbering roughly 1 to 10 million yielded roughly 0.5 million cDNA molecules. TCRdb processed the PCR reads anew with MiXCR; each CDR3 protein has one entry. The table includes 800,000 to 950,000 distinct CDR3 sequences, roughly 58% detected once. The receptor was derived from a girl between 5 and 17 years old with multiple sclerosis. The genes are TRBV7-9 and TRBJ2-4; D not resolved. The J call may be mistaken, given a closer DNA end match to TRBJ2-7. Source material: blood. CDR3 sequence reads: CASSRDEQYF. DNA of the CDR3: TGTGCCAGCAGCCGGGACGAGCAGTACTTC.